These 16 T cell receptor beta chains originate from one sample sequenced in a study of blood T cell repertoires in COVID-19. Sequencing was performed with immunoSEQ multiplex PCR; in TCRdb, only in-frame clones are kept and a portion is missing. The table includes nearly 110,000 clones, 71% detected once. The specimen was peripheral blood. The receptors derive from a human donor with acute or convalescent COVID-19. The donor label of this sample is uncertain.

The J gene is TRBJ2-3, the V gene TRBV9, with TRBD2 matching over 8 bases. V gave up 4 bases and J gave up 6 bases; unmatched junction bases: 4. CDR1 is SGDLS, CDR2 YYNGEE, per germline. The CDR3 runs to 13 residues. The CDR3 reads CASSMTSEDTQYF. The CDR3 coding sequence is TGTGCCAGCAGCATGACTAGCGAGGATACGCAGTATTTT.

The chain links TRBV20-1 to TRBJ1-4, with a weak D call TRBD1 (5 bases). The V end lost 3 bases, the J end lost 1 base, and 12 bases lay between the germline ends. The CDR3 has 15 amino acids. The germline V gene encodes CDR1 DFQATT and CDR2 SNEGSKA (reference sequence). The CDR3 is CSASITGGTNEKLFF. The CDR3 nucleotides read TGCAGTGCTAGTATCACCGGGGGAACTAATGAAAAACTGTTTTTT.

The V call is TRBV12-3 or TRBV12-4, the J call TRBJ1-1; D uncertain. Trimming took 4 bases from V and 7 from J, leaving 13 bases between them. The CDR3 sequence is 13 residues long. CDR3 protein: CASSYRTMVEAFF. The CDR3 DNA reads TGTGCCAGCAGTTATAGGACTATGGTTGAAGCTTTCTTT.

The V and J genes are TRBV24-1 and TRBJ2-3; no reliable D call. Germline loops: CDR1 KGHDR, CDR2 SFDVKD. V dropped 2 bases and J dropped 3 bases, with 2 bases sitting between them. This CDR3 has 12 amino acids. As DNA, the CDR3 is TGTGCCACCAGTGATTCGACAGATACGCAGTATTTT. Translating it yields CATSDSTDTQYF.

The chain is built from TRBV28 and TRBJ1-1; 8 nucleotides match TRBD1. Trimming at V came to 8 bases and at J to 12 bases, leaving 17 bases not matched to a gene. Germline CDR1 is MDHEN and CDR2 is SYDVKM. The CDR3 sequence is 14 residues long. CDR3 protein: CASSSSYRGWGTFF. The DNA for the CDR3 is TGTGCCAGCTCCTCTTCTTACAGGGGGTGGGGAACTTTCTTT.

This clone was seen a single time. This chain uses TRBV27 with TRBJ1-1; 7 nucleotides align to TRBD1. Germline values: CDR1 MNHEY, CDR2 SMNVEV (reference sequence). This CDR3 contains 15 residues. The junction had 7 bases not matched to a gene; V was cut back by 2 bases and J by 4 bases. CDR3 region: CASSLRRQGVTEAFF. CDR3 coding DNA: TGTGCCAGCAGTTTACGACGACAGGGTGTCACTGAAGCTTTCTTT.

This rearrangement joins TRBV2 to TRBJ2-3, with D tentatively TRBD2 (7 bases). The CDR3 is made up of 15 amino acids. Germline-derived CDR1 and CDR2 are SNHLY and FYNNEI. V was trimmed by 7 bases and J by 0 bases, leaving 14 bases between them. The CDR3 DNA reads as TGTGCCAGCAAAGGGGGGGAGTGGAGCACAGATACGCAGTATTTT. It translates to CASKGGEWSTDTQYF.

The chain recombines TRBV10-2 with TRBJ2-3, with 7 positions matching TRBD1. Trimming cost V 6 bases and J 0 bases; bases outside gene matches: 6. The CDR3 has 15 amino acids. CDR1 is WSHSY, CDR2 SAAADI, per germline. For the CDR3, the DNA is TGCGCCAGCAGAGACAGGGAAGGAAGCACAGATACGCAGTATTTT. Amino acids: CASRDREGSTDTQYF.

The rearrangement links TRBV5-1 to TRBJ1-1; 10 bases are shared with TRBD1. CDR1 is SGHRS, CDR2 YFSETQ, per germline. With V trimmed by 2 bases and J by 6 bases, 7 bases remained unmatched. The CDR3 covers 15 residues. The CDR3, as DNA: TGCGCCAGCAGCTTAGGGACAGGGGAGGACGCTGAAGCTTTCTTT. Encoded protein: CASSLGTGEDAEAFF.

This clone was seen once. This chain joins TRBV5-1 and TRBJ2-1, with 7 bases identical to TRBD2. Per the germline V gene, CDR1 is SGHRS and CDR2 is YFSETQ. The CDR3 length is 15 residues. With 4 bases clipped from V and 1 base from J, the junction kept 5 bases outside the gene matches. The CDR3 DNA reads TGCGCCAGCAGCCCCGGCGGGGGATCCTACAATGAGCAGTTCTTC. Its translation: CASSPGGGSYNEQFF.

The chain is built from TRBV7-7 and TRBJ2-7; TRBD1 aligns across 11 bases. The CDR3 totals 19 residues. Germline values: CDR1 SSHAT, CDR2 FNYEAQ (reference sequence). V shed 5 bases, J shed 2 bases, and the junction held 17 bases outside the gene matches. CDR3 protein: CASSLRRQAPGQGAYEQYF. For the CDR3, the DNA is TGTGCCAGCAGCCTTAGACGACAAGCCCCGGGACAGGGGGCCTACGAGCAGTACTTC.

This clone was found many times. The chain employs TRBV23-1 and TRBJ1-5, with a tentative D call TRBD1 (5 bases). TRBV23-1 is filed as an ORF, its function uncertain. CDR3 length: 16 amino acids. Trimming shortened V by 4 bases and J by 3 bases, and 16 bases separated the two germline ends. The CDR3, as DNA: TGCGCCAGCAGTCCCCTTAGCAGGGTCGCCAATCAGCCCCAGCATTTT. Translation: CASSPLSRVANQPQHF.

V gene TRBV7-3 combines with J gene TRBJ1-1; the D gene is possibly TRBD1 (5 bases). CDR1 is SGHTA and CDR2 is FQGTGA in the germline V gene. Trimming shortened V by 4 bases and J by 7 bases, and 13 bases separated the two germline ends. CDR3 length equals 13 residues. Written as DNA, the CDR3 is TGTGCCAGCAGCTCGGACAAGGAGGGTGAAGCTTTCTTT. Its translation is CASSSDKEGEAFF.

The gene calls are TRBV6-5 and TRBJ1-3; D call uncertain. The CDR3 sequence is 13 residues long. CDR1 is MNHEY, CDR2 SVGAGI, per germline. V dropped 7 bases and J dropped 4 bases, with 11 bases sitting between them. The chain's CDR3 is CASTLGRGNTIYF. The CDR3 nucleotides read TGTGCCAGCACCCTAGGTCGGGGAAACACCATATATTTT.

This rearrangement joins TRBV6-5 to TRBJ1-2, with D possibly being TRBD1 (6 bases). There are 15 residues in the CDR3. The germline V and J ends were trimmed by 5 bases and 5 bases, with 18 bases remaining between them. CDR1 MNHEY and CDR2 SVGAGI come from the germline V gene. The CDR3 loop reads CASSPYEKQGYGYTF. In DNA form, the CDR3 reads TGTGCCAGCAGTCCGTACGAAAAACAGGGATATGGCTACACCTTC.

This chain uses TRBV9 with TRBJ2-2, with 7 bases identical to TRBD2. This CDR3 spans 16 amino acids. Germline V lookup: CDR1 SGDLS, CDR2 YYNGEE. V dropped 4 bases and J dropped 7; count of bases not matched to a gene: 13. This chain's CDR3 is CASSPGTTLGGGELFF. The CDR3 DNA sequence: TGTGCCAGCAGCCCTGGGACTACCCTTGGAGGCGGGGAGCTGTTTTTT.